The present T cell receptor (beta chain) was sequenced within a study of T-cell reconstitution after alpha-beta-depleted transplantation in children. General study findings and limits: Where some patients showed high TCRbeta diversity at day 60, it came from recipient T cells and thymic progenitors that had survived.

Unique molecular identifiers were used to barcode this TCRbeta library. TCRdb passed the PCR reads through MiXCR, listing each CDR3 protein once. In the table there are 500,000 to 750,000 distinct CDR3 sequences, about an eighth of which are singletons. The V end was cut by 6 bases, the J end by 4 bases, with 16 bases between. The CDR3 runs to 14 residues. Looked up from germline, CDR1 is SQVTM and CDR2 is ANQGSEA. This clonotype was picked up a small number of times. Its antigen remains unidentified. The sequencing here drew on PBMCs, mostly from graft donor cells, taken 360 days after TCRalphabeta/CD19-depleted stem cell transplant. This clonotype was sampled from a male patient under 18 who had a stem cell transplant for acute myeloid leukemia, so the T cells may come from the graft donor. The rearrangement links TRBV29-1 to TRBJ2-1, with a tentative D call TRBD1 (7 bases). DNA for the CDR3: TGCAGCGTAGACAGGGCGGGGAATTACAATGAGCAGTTCTTC. Translating gives CSVDRAGNYNEQFF.